This T cell receptor (beta chain) was retrieved from a study of T cell changes during pregnancy in multiple sclerosis. TCRdb's table, derived via immunoSEQ multiplex PCR, lists solely in-frame clones and lacks some. The sample carries approximately 80,000 clones, 93% recorded once. This CDR3 has 12 residues. V was clipped by 3 bases and J by 4 bases, with 6 bases between them. Germline CDR1 and CDR2: LNHDA and SQIVND (reference sequence). Sequenced material: peripheral blood, taken in the second trimester of pregnancy. The V and J genes are TRBV19 and TRBJ2-5; a possible D gene is TRBD2 (6 bases). This TCR came from a female donor in good health, enrolled as a control in a pregnancy study. The CDR3 sequence: CASSISGETQYF. The CDR3, as DNA: TGTGCCAGTAGTATTAGCGGAGAGACCCAGTACTTC.